This is a list of T cell receptor beta chains from one sample in a study of T cells in localized non-small cell lung cancer. Here immunoSEQ multiplex PCR was the method, and the copy in TCRdb shows in-frame clones only, minus some. The table has about 21,000 clones, 83% seen once. This specimen was peripheral blood, taken before any cancer treatment. These TCRs come from a man aged 40-75 years with stage I lung adenocarcinoma. Both conserved end residues are part of each CDR3. A D gene is named only where the DNA matches it firmly. Only part of the rows carry a size: once, few, many, or a class if the clone is expanded.

TGCGCCAGCAGCCCCTGGGGGGGGGTAGTTAACACCATATATTTT,CASSPWGGVVNTIYF,TRBV4-1,TRBJ1-3,few,.
TGTGCCAGCACCCCACGGGGGGCGGTCAAGACCCAGTACTTC,CASTPRGAVKTQYF,TRBV6-5,TRBJ2-5,.,.
TGTGCCAGCAGCTTAGAAATAACGGGTTCCTACAATGAGCAGTTCTTC,CASSLEITGSYNEQFF,TRBV7-9,TRBJ2-1,.,.
TGTGCCAGTAGTATTACTTCAGACAGCCCCCCTCGGGGCTACACCTTC,CASSITSDSPPRGYTF,TRBV19,TRBJ1-2,.,.
TGTGCCAGCAGTGAAGCGCGTAGGGGAAGAGCTGGGGCCAACGTCCTGACTTTC,CASSEARRGRAGANVLTF,TRBV6-1,TRBJ2-6,.,.
TGTGCCAGCAGCCTCTGGGGGGACACTGAAGCTTTCTTT,CASSLWGDTEAFF,TRBV4-2,TRBJ1-1,.,.
TGTGCCAGCAGTCGCCTGGGGGGGCTTAGCACTGAAGCTTTCTTT,CASSRLGGLSTEAFF,TRBV27,TRBJ1-1,.,.
TGCGCCAGCAGCTTGATAAGACAGGACACCGGGGAGCTGTTTTTT,CASSLIRQDTGELFF,TRBV5-1,TRBJ2-2,.,.
TGTGCCAGCAGCTGGACAGGGGTTAATGAAAAACTGTTTTTT,CASSWTGVNEKLFF,TRBV28,TRBJ1-4,.,TRBD1
TGTGCCAGCAGCGGCCCTAGTTCTGGCTACACCTTC,CASSGPSSGYTF,TRBV11-2,TRBJ1-2,.,.
TGCGCCAGCAGCCAAGGAAGCAGGGGGTTCGACGAGCAGTACTTC,CASSQGSRGFDEQYF,TRBV4-1,TRBJ2-7,.,TRBD1
TGTGCCAGCAGTCCCCGGACAATATCCTACGAGCAGTACTTC,CASSPRTISYEQYF,TRBV28,TRBJ2-7,.,.
TGTGCCAGCAGTGTCTCGGGCTCTGGAAACACCATATATTTT,CASSVSGSGNTIYF,TRBV28,TRBJ1-3,.,.
TGTGCCAGCAGTGAATACGGAGTCGACAGGTGGGGTGAAAAACTGTTTTTT,CASSEYGVDRWGEKLFF,TRBV25-1,TRBJ1-4,few,.
TGTGCCAGCAGCTTCGTTGCTTACGGGGCCCAAGAGACCCAGTACTTC,CASSFVAYGAQETQYF,TRBV7-6,TRBJ2-5,.,.
TGTGCCAGCTCACCAGTCATGAACACTGAAGCTTTCTTT,CASSPVMNTEAFF,TRBV18,TRBJ1-1,.,.
TGTGCCAGCAGCTTAGCAGGGCCCGGGGAGCTGTTTTTT,CASSLAGPGELFF,TRBV7-9,TRBJ2-2,.,.
TGTGCCAGCAGTGGCGGACTAGCGGTAACCTCCTACAATGAGCAGTTCTTC,CASSGGLAVTSYNEQFF,TRBV2,TRBJ2-1,.,TRBD2
TGTGCCAGCAGCTTGGGGCCTCTCAATCAGCCCCAGCATTTT,CASSLGPLNQPQHF,TRBV5-8,TRBJ1-5,.,.
TGTGCCAGCAGCCAAGAGGAGGGGGCTCGAGAGACCCAGTACTTC,CASSQEEGARETQYF,TRBV14,TRBJ2-5,.,.
TGTGCCAGTAGTATAGATCTATATGGCCTCTCTGGAGATACGCAGTATTTT,CASSIDLYGLSGDTQYF,TRBV19,TRBJ2-3,once,.
TGTGCCAGCAGCCTACAGGGGGCTACTGAAGCTTTCTTT,CASSLQGATEAFF,TRBV6-1,TRBJ1-1,.,TRBD1
TGTGCCAGCAGCGACGTAGCGGGGGGGCAAGATACGCAGTATTTT,CASSDVAGGQDTQYF,TRBV6-5,TRBJ2-3,.,TRBD2
TGTGCCAGCAGTTTGGGACTAGCGGGAACCTACAATGAGCAGTTCTTC,CASSLGLAGTYNEQFF,TRBV28,TRBJ2-1,few,TRBD2
TGCGCCAGCAGCTTGCCTAGCGGGGGTTTAGAGACCCAGTACTTC,CASSLPSGGLETQYF,TRBV5-1,TRBJ2-5,.,TRBD2
TGTGCCAGCAGCTTAGAAGAGAACACTGAAGCTTTCTTT,CASSLEENTEAFF,TRBV7-6,TRBJ1-1,.,.
TGTGCCAGCAGTTCCCTGACCCTTTTGGCGTACAATGAGCAGTTCTTC,CASSSLTLLAYNEQFF,TRBV27,TRBJ2-1,.,.
TGTGCCACCAGCAGAGCCCGGCAGATGAGCCCCGGGACAGGGGGCTATGAGCAGTTCTTC,CATSRARQMSPGTGGYEQFF,TRBV15,TRBJ2-1,few,TRBD1
TGTGCCAGTAGTGTGAGCGGGGTCGCCGCAGATACGCAGTATTTT,CASSVSGVAADTQYF,TRBV19,TRBJ2-3,.,TRBD2
TGTGCCAGCAGCTTGGCCTACGGGTCAGACCGGTACGAGCAGTACTTC,CASSLAYGSDRYEQYF,TRBV5-6,TRBJ2-7,once,.
TGTGCCAGCAGCGCCCGGGAGGGAAGCTCCTACAATGAGCAGTTCTTC,CASSAREGSSYNEQFF,TRBV7-9,TRBJ2-1,.,TRBD2
TGTGCCAGCAGCTTGATAGTTGACACTGAAGCTTTCTTT,CASSLIVDTEAFF,TRBV7-9,TRBJ1-1,.,.
TGTGCCACCAGCAGAGGGGGGGTCTTACAGATGCGTAAGGACACTGAAGCTTTCTTT,CATSRGGVLQMRKDTEAFF,TRBV15,TRBJ1-1,.,.
TGTGCCAGCTCACCCCCACAGGGCTCCTATGGCTACACCTTC,CASSPPQGSYGYTF,TRBV18,TRBJ1-2,.,.
TGTGCCAGCAGACCCCGTCCGGGGACTTTGTACCAAGAGACCCAGTACTTC,CASRPRPGTLYQETQYF,TRBV7-9,TRBJ2-5,.,.
TGTGCCAGCAGCCAAGAAGGACAGGGGGTACCCTCCTACGAGCAGTACTTC,CASSQEGQGVPSYEQYF,TRBV4-2,TRBJ2-7,few,TRBD1
TGCGCCAGCAGCCAAGAGGCCGGGGGCAGGGGCGAGCAGTACTTC,CASSQEAGGRGEQYF,TRBV4-1,TRBJ2-7,.,.
TGTGCCAGCAGACGAGGGGGAAATGAGCAGTTCTTC,CASRRGGNEQFF,TRBV6-5,TRBJ2-1,.,.
TGCAGCGTTGAAGATCTGGGAACCGGGAGAACAGGAACCTACGAGCAGTACTTC,CSVEDLGTGRTGTYEQYF,TRBV29-1,TRBJ2-7,.,.
TGTGCCAGCAGTTACTCAGCGGGAGGGCCTGCCTACGAGCAGTACTTC,CASSYSAGGPAYEQYF,TRBV6-6,TRBJ2-7,.,TRBD2
TGTGCCTGTAGTCCCGAGGGAAAGGCGGCCGGGGAGCTGTTTTTT,CACSPEGKAAGELFF,TRBV7-9,TRBJ2-2,.,.
TGCAGCGTTGAAGATGGCATCGGGACAGATTATGGCTACACCTTC,CSVEDGIGTDYGYTF,TRBV29-1,TRBJ1-2,.,TRBD1
TGTGCCAGCAGCGTAGATGGGGCAAATCAGCCCCAGCATTTT,CASSVDGANQPQHF,TRBV9,TRBJ1-5,.,.
TGTGCCTGGAGTCGGGGACTACCCACAGATACGCAGTATTTT,CAWSRGLPTDTQYF,TRBV30,TRBJ2-3,.,TRBD2
TGCGCCAGCAGCCAAGATCCGGGACACGGGGTTTACAATGAGCAGTTCTTC,CASSQDPGHGVYNEQFF,TRBV4-1,TRBJ2-1,.,.
TGCGCCAGCAAGGGCAGGGGTGTTAGCGAGCAGTACTTC,CASKGRGVSEQYF,TRBV10-2,TRBJ2-7,once,.
TGTGCCAGCAGCTTGGGTCCTCAGGGTTTGGGATACGAGCAGTACTTC,CASSLGPQGLGYEQYF,TRBV5-4,TRBJ2-7,.,.
TGTGCCAGCAGCTCCGGACTAGCGGGGGGGCGGCTCCGCGGGGAGCTGTTTTTT,CASSSGLAGGRLRGELFF,TRBV9,TRBJ2-2,.,TRBD2
TGTGCCAGCAGCCCCGAATCGGGAAGCAATCAGCCCCAGCATTTT,CASSPESGSNQPQHF,TRBV4-2,TRBJ1-5,few,.
TGTGCCAGCAGCTCGTACCAGGCAGATACGCAGTATTTT,CASSSYQADTQYF,TRBV11-3,TRBJ2-3,.,.
TGTGCCAGCAGCCCCGGACTAGCCGAACAAGAGACCCAGTACTTC,CASSPGLAEQETQYF,TRBV11-3,TRBJ2-5,.,TRBD2
TGTGCCAGCAGTTTAGTTGCGGGACAGGGGTCCTACGAGCAGTACTTC,CASSLVAGQGSYEQYF,TRBV28,TRBJ2-7,.,TRBD1
TGTGCCAGCAGTTTCTCCGGTAGCAATCAGCCCCAGCATTTT,CASSFSGSNQPQHF,TRBV27,TRBJ1-5,once,.
TGTGCCAGTAAGGGGGCTTGGAGCGAGCAGTACTTC,CASKGAWSEQYF,TRBV19,TRBJ2-7,.,TRBD1
TGCGCCAGCAGCTTAAATTTCCAGGACACAGATACGCAGTATTTT,CASSLNFQDTDTQYF,TRBV5-1,TRBJ2-3,.,.
TGTGCCAGCAGTCCCATGGAGGGCGGCTACGAGCAGTACTTC,CASSPMEGGYEQYF,TRBV28,TRBJ2-7,.,.
TGCAGTGCGGGGATAGGAGATACGCAGTATTTT,CSAGIGDTQYF,TRBV20-1,TRBJ2-3,.,.
TGTGCCAGCAGATCCTTTGACAGGGGCACAGATACGCAGTATTTT,CASRSFDRGTDTQYF,TRBV5-6,TRBJ2-3,.,TRBD1
TGCGCCAGCAGCCGCCTATTACAAGAGACCCAGTACTTC,CASSRLLQETQYF,TRBV4-1,TRBJ2-5,.,.